What follows is one T cell receptor (beta chain) and its context. This entry is derived from a study of patients and donors after allogeneic stem cell transplantation. This CDR3 has 13 amino acids. TCRdb reanalysed the RT-PCR reads using MiXCR and keeps one entry per CDR3 protein. The top ten clones hold roughly 10% of a sample with a few hundred thousand distinct CDR3 sequences, less than 50% of them seen once. Sequencing was performed on blood, either unsorted or a sorted T cell fraction (not recorded which). The chain employs TRBV21-1 and TRBJ1-6; the table's TRBD1 call for D was not verified on the DNA. TRBV21-1 has pseudogene status. The receptor's source is a human donor who was either an allogeneic HSCT recipient or a stem cell or donor lymphocyte infusion donor (not recorded which). It is not recorded whose cells these are; they may come from a transplant donor. The CDR3 here is CASTGHLNSPLHF. The CDR3 nucleotides read TGTGCCAGCACGGGACACCTTAATTCACCCCTCCACTTT.